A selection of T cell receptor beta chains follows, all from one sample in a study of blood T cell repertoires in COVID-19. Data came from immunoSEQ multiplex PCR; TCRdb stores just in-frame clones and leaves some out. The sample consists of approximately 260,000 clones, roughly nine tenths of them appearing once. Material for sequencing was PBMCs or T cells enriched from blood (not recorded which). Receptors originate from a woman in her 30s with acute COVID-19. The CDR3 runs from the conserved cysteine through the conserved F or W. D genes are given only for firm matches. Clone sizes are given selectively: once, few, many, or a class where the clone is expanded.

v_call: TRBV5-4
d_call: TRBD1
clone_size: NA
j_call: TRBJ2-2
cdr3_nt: TGTGCCAGCAGCTTTTGGGGGACAGCCGGGGAGCTGTTTTTT
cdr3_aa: CASSFWGTAGELFF

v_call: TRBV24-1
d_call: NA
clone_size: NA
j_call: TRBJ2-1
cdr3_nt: TGTGCGCCGTGGTGGCTTTACAATGAGCAGTTCTTC
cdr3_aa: CAPWWLYNEQFF

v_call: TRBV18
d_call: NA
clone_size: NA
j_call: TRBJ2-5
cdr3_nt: TGTGCCAGCTCGCAGGAGACCCAGTACTTC
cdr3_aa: CASSQETQYF

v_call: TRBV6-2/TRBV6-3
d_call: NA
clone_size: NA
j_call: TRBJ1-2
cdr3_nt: TGTGCCAGCAGCGCTACCTCACTCTATCTGGGCTACACCTTC
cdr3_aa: CASSATSLYLGYTF

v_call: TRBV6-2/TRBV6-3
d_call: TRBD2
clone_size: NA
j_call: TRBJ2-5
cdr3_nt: TGTGCCAGCAGCGGTGATCTAGCGGGACAGGAGACCCAGTACTTC
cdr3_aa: CASSGDLAGQETQYF

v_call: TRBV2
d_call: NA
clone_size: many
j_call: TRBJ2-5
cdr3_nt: TGTGCCAGCAGTGAGTTCGGAGGGACAGAAGAGACCCAGTACTTC
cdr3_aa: CASSEFGGTEETQYF

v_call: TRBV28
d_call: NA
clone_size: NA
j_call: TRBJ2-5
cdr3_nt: TGTGCCAGCAGTAACACCATAGCCTACCAAGAGACCCAGTACTTC
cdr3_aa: CASSNTIAYQETQYF

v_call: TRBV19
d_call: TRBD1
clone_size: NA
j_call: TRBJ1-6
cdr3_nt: TGTGCCAGTAGTACCGGGACAGGTGGCTCCTCACCCCTCCACTTT
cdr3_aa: CASSTGTGGSSPLHF

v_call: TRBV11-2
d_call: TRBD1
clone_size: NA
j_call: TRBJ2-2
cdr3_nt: TGTGCCAGCAGCTGGACAGGGCACACCGGGGAGCTGTTTTTT
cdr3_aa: CASSWTGHTGELFF

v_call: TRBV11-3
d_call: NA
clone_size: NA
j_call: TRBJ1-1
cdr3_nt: TGTGCCAGCAGCTTAGGGATCGACGGGAATGGGCTCATGAACACTGAAGCTTTCTTT
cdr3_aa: CASSLGIDGNGLMNTEAFF

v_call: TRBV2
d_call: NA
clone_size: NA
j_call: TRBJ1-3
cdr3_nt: TGTGCCAGCAGTGTTACAGGGTCATTCGGAAACACCATATATTTT
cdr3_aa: CASSVTGSFGNTIYF

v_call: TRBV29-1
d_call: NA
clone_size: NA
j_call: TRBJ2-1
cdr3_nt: TGCAGCGTTGAAGAACAGGATTACAATGAGCAGTTCTTC
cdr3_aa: CSVEEQDYNEQFF

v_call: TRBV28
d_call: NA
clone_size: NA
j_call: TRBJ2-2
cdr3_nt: TGTGCCAGCATGAGGAGGATCGCGAACACCGGGGAGCTGTTTTTT
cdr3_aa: CASMRRIANTGELFF

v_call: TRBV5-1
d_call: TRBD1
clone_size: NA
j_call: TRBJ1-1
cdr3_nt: TGCGCCAGCAGCTTGGTAGCAGGGGGGAAGGCTGAAGCTTTCTTT
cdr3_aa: CASSLVAGGKAEAFF

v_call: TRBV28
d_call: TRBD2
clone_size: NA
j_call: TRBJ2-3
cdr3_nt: TGTGCCAGCAGTTTGCTCCCTAGCGGGGGTGAAGATACGCAGTATTTT
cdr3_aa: CASSLLPSGGEDTQYF

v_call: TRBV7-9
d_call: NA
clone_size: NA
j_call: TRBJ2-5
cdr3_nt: TGTGCCAGCAGCTTAGCAGGGGGCCAAGAGACCCAGTACTTC
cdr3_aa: CASSLAGGQETQYF

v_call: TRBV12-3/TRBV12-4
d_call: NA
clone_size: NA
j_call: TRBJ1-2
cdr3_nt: TGTGCCAGCAGTTCCGGGACAACCTATGGCTACACCTTC
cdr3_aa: CASSSGTTYGYTF

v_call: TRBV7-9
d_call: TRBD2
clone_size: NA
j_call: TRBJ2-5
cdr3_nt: TGTGCCAGCAGCCCCTACAGCGGGAGCCCCCAAGAGACCCAGTACTTC
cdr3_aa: CASSPYSGSPQETQYF

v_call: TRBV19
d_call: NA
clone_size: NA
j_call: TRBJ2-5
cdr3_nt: TGTGCCAGTAGCGAGGGATTCCAAGAGACCCAGTACTTC
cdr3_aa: CASSEGFQETQYF

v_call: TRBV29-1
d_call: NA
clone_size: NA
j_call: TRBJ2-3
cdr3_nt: TGCAGCGTCCCGACAGGTTATACAGATACGCAGTATTTT
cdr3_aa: CSVPTGYTDTQYF

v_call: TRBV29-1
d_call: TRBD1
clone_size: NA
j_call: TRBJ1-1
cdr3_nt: TGCAGCGTTGGAGGGGACAGGGGAGCTGAAGCTTTCTTT
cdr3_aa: CSVGGDRGAEAFF

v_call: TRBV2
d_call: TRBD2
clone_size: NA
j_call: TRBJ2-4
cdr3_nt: TGTGCCAGCAGTGGAGCGGGACTAGCGGGGGCAGTAGCCAAAAACATTCAGTACTTC
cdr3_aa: CASSGAGLAGAVAKNIQYF

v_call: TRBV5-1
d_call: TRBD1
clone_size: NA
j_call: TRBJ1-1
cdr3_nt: TGCGCCAGCAGCTTGGGCGCAGGGACAGGTGAAGCTTTCTTT
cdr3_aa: CASSLGAGTGEAFF

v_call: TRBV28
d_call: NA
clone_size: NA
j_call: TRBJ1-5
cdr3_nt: TGTGCCAGCAGTCCACTCAGGGGCTCGGAGCCCCAGCATTTT
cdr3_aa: CASSPLRGSEPQHF

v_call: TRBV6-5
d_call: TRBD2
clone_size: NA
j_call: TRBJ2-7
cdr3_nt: TGTGCCAGCAGTTATGGGACTAGCGGGGTCGAGCAGTACTTC
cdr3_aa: CASSYGTSGVEQYF

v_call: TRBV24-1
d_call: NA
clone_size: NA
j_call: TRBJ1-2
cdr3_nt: TGTGCCACCAGTGATTTAACAGGGAATGGCTACACCTTC
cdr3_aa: CATSDLTGNGYTF

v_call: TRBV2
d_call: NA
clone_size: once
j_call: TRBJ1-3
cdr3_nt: TGTGCCAGCAGCTCAGACAGGCCCATCTCTGGAAACACCATATATTTT
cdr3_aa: CASSSDRPISGNTIYF

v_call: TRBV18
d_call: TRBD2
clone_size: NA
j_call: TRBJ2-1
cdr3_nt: TGTGCCAGCTCACCACCGATAGTAATGGGACTAGCGAGAGAAAACTACAATGAGCAGTTCTTC
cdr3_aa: CASSPPIVMGLARENYNEQFF

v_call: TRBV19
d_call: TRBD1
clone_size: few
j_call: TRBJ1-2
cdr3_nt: TGTGCCAGTAGTGCAGGGACAGGATGGTATGGCTACACCTTC
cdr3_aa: CASSAGTGWYGYTF

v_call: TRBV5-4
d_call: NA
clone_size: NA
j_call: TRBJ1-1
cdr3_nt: TGTGCCAGCAGCTTGGGGCGGAGTCCATACACTGAAGCTTTCTTT
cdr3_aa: CASSLGRSPYTEAFF

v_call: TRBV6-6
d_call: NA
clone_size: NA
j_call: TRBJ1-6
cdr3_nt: TGTGCCAGCAGTCCAGGGTCATTCTCTACAAATTCACCCCTCCACTTT
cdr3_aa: CASSPGSFSTNSPLHF

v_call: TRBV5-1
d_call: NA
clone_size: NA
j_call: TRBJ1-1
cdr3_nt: TGCGCCAGCAGCTTGGCGGGGGGCATGAACACTGAAGCTTTCTTT
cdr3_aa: CASSLAGGMNTEAFF

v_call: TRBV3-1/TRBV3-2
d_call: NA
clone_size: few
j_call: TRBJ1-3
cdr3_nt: TGTGCCAGCAGCCAAGAATTAGTTTCTGGAAACACCATATATTTT
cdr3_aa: CASSQELVSGNTIYF

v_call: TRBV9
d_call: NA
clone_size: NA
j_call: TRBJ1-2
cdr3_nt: TGTGCCAGCACCGGGCGGACCAGCGAGGGTTATGGCTACACCTTC
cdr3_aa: CASTGRTSEGYGYTF

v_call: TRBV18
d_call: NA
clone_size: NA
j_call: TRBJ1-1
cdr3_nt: TGTGCCAGCTCTCCTGAACAGGGCACTGAAGCTTTCTTT
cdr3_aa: CASSPEQGTEAFF

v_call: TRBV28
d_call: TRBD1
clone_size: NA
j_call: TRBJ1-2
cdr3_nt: TGTGCCAGCAGTCAAGGGGACAGGGGTTGGCAGTTGAAGGGCTACACCTTC
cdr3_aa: CASSQGDRGWQLKGYTF

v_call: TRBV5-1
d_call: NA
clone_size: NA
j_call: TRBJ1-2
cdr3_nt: TGCGCCAGCAGCCCGACAGTCTATGGCTACACCTTC
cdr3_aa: CASSPTVYGYTF

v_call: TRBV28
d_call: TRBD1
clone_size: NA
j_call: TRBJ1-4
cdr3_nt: TGTGCCAGCACCTGGCTAACGACAGGGAATGAAAAACTGTTTTTT
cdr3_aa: CASTWLTTGNEKLFF

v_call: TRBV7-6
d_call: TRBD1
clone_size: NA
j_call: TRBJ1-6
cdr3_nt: TGTGCCAGCAGCTTAGCGGGTGGGACAGTTAATTCACCCCTCCACTTT
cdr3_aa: CASSLAGGTVNSPLHF

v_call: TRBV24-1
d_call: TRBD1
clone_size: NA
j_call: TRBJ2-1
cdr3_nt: TGTGCCACCAGCGGGCCGGACAGGGGAGTATTGACCTACAATGAGCAGTTCTTC
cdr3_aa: CATSGPDRGVLTYNEQFF

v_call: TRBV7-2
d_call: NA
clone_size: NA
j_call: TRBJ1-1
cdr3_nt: TGTGCCAGCAGCTTAGCAGCGGGGGGGAACACTGAAGCTTTCTTT
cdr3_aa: CASSLAAGGNTEAFF

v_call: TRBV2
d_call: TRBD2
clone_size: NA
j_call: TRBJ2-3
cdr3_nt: TGTGCCAGCAGCGTAGGGACTAGCGGGAGGGTAGATACGCAGTATTTT
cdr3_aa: CASSVGTSGRVDTQYF

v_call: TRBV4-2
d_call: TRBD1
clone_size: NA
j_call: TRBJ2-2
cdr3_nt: TGTGCCAGCAGCCATCGTACAGGGGCCGGGGCCGGGGAGCTGTTTTTT
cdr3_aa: CASSHRTGAGAGELFF

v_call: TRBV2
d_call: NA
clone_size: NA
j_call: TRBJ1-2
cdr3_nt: TGTGCCAGCAGCGACCCGGGGTTAGGTGGCTACACCTTC
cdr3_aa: CASSDPGLGGYTF

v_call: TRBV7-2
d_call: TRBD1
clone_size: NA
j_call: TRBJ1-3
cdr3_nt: TGTGCCAGCAGCGAACAGGGGAGATCTGGAAACACCATATATTTT
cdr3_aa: CASSEQGRSGNTIYF

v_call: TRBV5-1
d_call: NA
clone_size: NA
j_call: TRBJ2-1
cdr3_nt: TGCGCCAGCAGCTTGCCCAGACTAGGTAGAGAGGACAATGAGCAGTTCTTC
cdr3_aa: CASSLPRLGREDNEQFF

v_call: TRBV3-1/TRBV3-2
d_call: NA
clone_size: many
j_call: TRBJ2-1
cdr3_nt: TGTGCCAGCAGCCGAGAGCGGAATGAGCAGTTCTTC
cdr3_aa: CASSRERNEQFF

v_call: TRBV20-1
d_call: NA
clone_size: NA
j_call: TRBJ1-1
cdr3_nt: TGCAGTGCTAGTCCCCTTCACACTGAAGCTTTCTTT
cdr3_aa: CSASPLHTEAFF

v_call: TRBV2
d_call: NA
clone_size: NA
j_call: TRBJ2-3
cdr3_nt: TGTGCCAGCAGTGATTGGGGGGGCGAGACAGATACGCAGTATTTT
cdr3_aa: CASSDWGGETDTQYF